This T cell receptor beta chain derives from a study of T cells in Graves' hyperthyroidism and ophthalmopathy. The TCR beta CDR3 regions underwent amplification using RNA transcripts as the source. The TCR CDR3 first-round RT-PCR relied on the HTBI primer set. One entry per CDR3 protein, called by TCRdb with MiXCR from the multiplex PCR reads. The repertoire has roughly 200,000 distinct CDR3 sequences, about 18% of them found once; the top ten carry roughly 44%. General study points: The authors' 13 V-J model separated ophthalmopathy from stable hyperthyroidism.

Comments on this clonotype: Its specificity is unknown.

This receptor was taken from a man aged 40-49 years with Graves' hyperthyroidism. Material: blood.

The CDR3 nucleotides read TGCAGTGCGAGTTTTAACTATGGCTACACCTTC. This codes for CSASFNYGYTF. The chain links TRBV20-1 to TRBJ1-2; D is ambiguous. CDR1 is DFQATT, CDR2 SNEGSKA, per germline (reference sequence). The CDR3 spans 11 residues. Trimming removed 6 bases from V and 1 base from J, with 6 bases in between.